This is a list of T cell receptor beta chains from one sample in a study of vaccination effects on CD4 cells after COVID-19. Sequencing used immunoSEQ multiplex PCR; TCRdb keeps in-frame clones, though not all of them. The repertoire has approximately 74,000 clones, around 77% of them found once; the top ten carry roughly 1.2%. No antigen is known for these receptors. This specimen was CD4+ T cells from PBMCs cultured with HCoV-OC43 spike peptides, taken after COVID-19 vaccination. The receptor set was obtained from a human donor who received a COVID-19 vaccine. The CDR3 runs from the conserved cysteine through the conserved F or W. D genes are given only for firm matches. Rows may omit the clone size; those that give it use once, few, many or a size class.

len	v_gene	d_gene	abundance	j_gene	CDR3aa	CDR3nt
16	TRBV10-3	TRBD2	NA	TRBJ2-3	CAISESARGGADTQYF	TGTGCCATCAGTGAGTCCGCGCGGGGGGGGGCAGATACGCAGTATTTT
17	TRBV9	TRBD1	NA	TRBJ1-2	CASSVALGTGDRYGYTF	TGTGCCAGCAGCGTAGCTCTGGGGACAGGGGATCGCTATGGCTACACCTTC
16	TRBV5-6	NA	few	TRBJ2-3	CASSPTPTQIRGTGYF	TGTGCCAGCAGCCCGACACCCACCCAGATACGCGGAACGGGGTATTTT
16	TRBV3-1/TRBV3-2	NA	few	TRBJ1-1	CASSPTQLRSGTEAFF	TGTGCCAGCAGCCCAACTCAGCTTCGGAGTGGCACTGAAGCTTTCTTT
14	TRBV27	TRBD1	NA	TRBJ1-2	CASPSQGRSYGYTF	TGTGCCAGCCCCTCACAGGGGAGAAGCTATGGCTACACCTTC
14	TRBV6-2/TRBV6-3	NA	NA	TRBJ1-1	CASSSLGGPAEAFF	TGTGCCAGCAGTTCCCTAGGGGGGCCGGCTGAAGCTTTCTTT
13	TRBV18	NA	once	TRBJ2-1	CASSPPSINEQFF	TGTGCCAGCTCACCACCTTCGATCAATGAGCAGTTCTTC
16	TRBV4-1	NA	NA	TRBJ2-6	CASSQGQMSGANVLTF	TGCGCCAGCAGCCAAGGGCAGATGTCTGGGGCCAACGTCCTGACTTTC
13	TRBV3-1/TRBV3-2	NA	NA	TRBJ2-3	CASRRGSTDTQYF	TGTGCCAGCAGACGGGGGTCCACAGATACGCAGTATTTT
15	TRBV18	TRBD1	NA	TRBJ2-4	CASSPRTGGQNIQYF	TGTGCCAGCTCACCCCGGACAGGGGGCCAAAACATTCAGTACTTC
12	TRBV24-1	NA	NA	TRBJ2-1	CATSELGYEQFF	TGTGCCACCAGTGAACTCGGCTATGAGCAGTTCTTC
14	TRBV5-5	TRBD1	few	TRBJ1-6	CASSTRTGDSPLHF	TGTGCCAGCAGCACTCGAACAGGGGACTCACCCCTCCACTTT
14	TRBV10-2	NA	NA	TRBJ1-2	CASSESSRNYGYTF	TGCGCCAGCAGTGAGTCGAGCCGCAACTATGGCTACACCTTC
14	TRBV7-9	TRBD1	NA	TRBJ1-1	CASRPGQAGVQAFF	TGTGCCAGCAGACCCGGACAGGCCGGGGTCCAAGCTTTCTTT
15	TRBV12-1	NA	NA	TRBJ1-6	CASSAPGTRVQPLHF	TGTGCCAGCAGCGCGCCGGGGACACGCGTTCAACCCCTCCACTTT
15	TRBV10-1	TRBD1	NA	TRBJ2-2	CASSESGGLAGELFF	TGCGCCAGCAGTGAATCAGGGGGCTTGGCCGGGGAGCTGTTTTTT
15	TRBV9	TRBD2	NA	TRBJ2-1	CASSASGGAPNEQFF	TGTGCCAGCAGCGCCAGCGGGGGGGCCCCCAATGAGCAGTTCTTC
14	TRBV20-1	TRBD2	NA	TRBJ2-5	CSASDSGGAETQYF	TGCAGTGCTAGTGATAGCGGGGGGGCAGAGACCCAGTACTTC
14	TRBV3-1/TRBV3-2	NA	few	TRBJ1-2	CASSQDHEGRGYTF	TGTGCCAGCAGCCAAGATCATGAGGGCAGGGGCTACACCTTC
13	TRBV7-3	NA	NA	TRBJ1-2	CASSETQGRGYTF	TGTGCCAGCAGCGAAACACAGGGAAGGGGCTACACCTTC
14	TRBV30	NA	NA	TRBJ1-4	CAWSYEAPGEKLFF	TGTGCCTGGAGTTACGAGGCTCCGGGGGAAAAACTGTTTTTT
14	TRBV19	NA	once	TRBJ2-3	CASSLSASTDTQYF	TGTGCCAGTAGCCTCTCGGCGAGCACAGATACGCAGTATTTT